The next 24 T cell receptor beta chains were all read from a single sample in a study of tumor and adjacent non-tumor tissue in lung cancer (dated by TCRdb to the late 2010s). RNA was extracted from bulk unsorted tissue and checked for quality with a NanoDrop ND-1000 and an Agilent 2100. The receptor library was made with multiplex PCR. Data came from an Illumina HiSeq 2500. TCRbeta libraries were constructed through three rounds of nested PCR with primers (Table S4) according to protocols modified from ARM-PCR. The public reads were quality trimmed at Q25 with fastp and then assembled into clones with MiXCR by TCRdb, keeping productive beta chains. One record per CDR3 amino acid sequence lists the most common genes and DNA. The sample profile shows about 200,000 distinct CDR3 sequences; 71% of them were found once. 20% to 25% of the sample lies in the top ten. Sequenced material: lung tumor tissue. The origin of the receptors is a man aged 60-69 years with non-small cell lung cancer.

This chain links TRBV20-1 with TRBJ2-1; 14 bases line up with TRBD2. The CDR3 is made up of 18 amino acids. With V trimmed by 5 bases and J by 0 bases, 9 bases remained unmatched. Looked up from germline, CDR1 is DFQATT and CDR2 is SNEGSKA (reference sequence). CDR3 in DNA: TGCAGTGCTCCCCATCCGGGACTAGCGGGGGTCTCCTACAATGAGCAGTTCTTC. Its translation: CSAPHPGLAGVSYNEQFF.

As concerns this clonotype: This is likely a read error, given that the CDR3 carries no conserved phenylalanine or tryptophan at its end. The chain is built from TRBV29-1 and TRBJ1-1, with D unresolved. Per the germline V gene, CDR1 is SQVTM and CDR2 is ANQGSEA. The CDR3 spans 12 residues. The CDR3 sequence: CSASELRTEAFL. In nucleotides, the CDR3 is TGCAGCGCCTCAGAGTTGAGGACTGAGGCTTTCCTT.

This clonotype has a single count. The junction and the germline gene differ at one end; a read error may be behind it. The J gene is TRBJ1-2, the V gene TRBV5-4; no clear D. This CDR3 contains 12 residues. The germline V gene encodes CDR1 SGHNT and CDR2 YYREEE (reference sequence). CDR3 residues: CASSLYNYGYAF. The CDR3 nucleotides read TGTGCCAGCAGCTTATATAACTATGGCTACGCCTTC.

On this clonotype itself: Since no conserved phenylalanine or tryptophan closes the CDR3, a read error is the likely cause. The chain links TRBV5-1 to TRBJ1-1; 8 positions agree with TRBD1. This CDR3 region has 14 residues. V lost 5 bases to trimming and J lost 1 base; unmatched junction nucleotides: 4. The V gene's germline CDR1 is SGHRS and CDR2 YFSETQ. DNA of the CDR3: TGCGCCAGCAGGACCGGACAGGGGAACACTGAAGCTTTCTTA. Protein: CASRTGQGNTEAFL.

This clonotype was seen a few times. The junction departs from the called germline gene at one end, perhaps through a read error. The chain links TRBV12-3 or TRBV12-4 to TRBJ2-2; 8 bases fit TRBD2. The CDR3 extends over 14 amino acids. CDR3 protein: CASITSGRTGGLFF. The DNA for the CDR3 is TGTGCCAGCATAACGAGCGGGAGAACCGGGGGGCTGTTTTTT.

About this clonotype itself: The CDR3 does not close with the conserved phenylalanine or tryptophan, likely indicating a read error. The chain uses TRBV11-2 and TRBJ2-3; a weak D match, TRBD2 (6 bases). CDR3 length equals 16 residues. Germline assignment: CDR1 SGHAT and CDR2 FQNNGV. The V end lost 5 bases, the J end lost 1 base, and 16 bases lay between the germline ends. This CDR3 is CASSPVMGGCTDTQYS. CDR3 DNA sequence: TGTGCCAGCAGCCCAGTGATGGGGGGATGCACAGATACGCAGTATTCT.

Points on this clonotype: A read error may be the cause here, since a much bigger clone is one base away. The genes are TRBV6-5 and TRBJ2-7; TRBD2 aligns across 12 bases. Unmatched junction bases numbered 10, after V lost 7 bases and J lost 3 bases. This CDR3 has 16 amino acids. The V gene's germline CDR1 is MNHEY and CDR2 SVGAGI. Here the CDR3 reads CASTPGGLAGFYEQYF. The CDR3 DNA follows: TGTGCCAGCACTCCAGGGGGACTAGCGGGTTTCTACGAGCAGTACTTC.

A word on this clonotype: One end of the junction is discordant with germline, which a read error may explain. The J gene is TRBJ2-3, the V gene TRBV20-1, with a weak D call TRBD1 (6 bases). Germline CDR1 reads DFQATT; CDR2 reads SNEGSKA (reference sequence). CDR3 length: 13 residues. In nucleotides, the CDR3 is TGCAGTGCCAGACAGGTCGGCACAGATACCCAGTATTTT. Translated: CSARQVGTDTQYF.

Worth noting for this clonotype: This clone may be a read error of a much larger clone one base away. J is TRBJ2-4 and V is TRBV6-1, with D perhaps matching TRBD1 or TRBD2 (5 bases each). Germline CDR1 reads MNHNS; CDR2 reads SASEGT. This CDR3 has 13 residues. V dropped 2 bases and J dropped 11 bases, with 13 bases sitting between them. The CDR3 here is CASSETYRDVQYF. For the CDR3, the DNA is TGTGCCAGCAGTGAAACCTACCGGGACGTTCAGTACTTC.

Turning to this clonotype: The conserved phenylalanine or tryptophan is not found at the CDR3 terminus, so this likely reflects a read error. The chain combines TRBV20-1 with TRBJ2-7; D is possibly TRBD1 (6 bases). CDR3 size: 13 residues. Per the germline V gene, CDR1 is DFQATT and CDR2 is SNEGSKA (reference sequence). As DNA, the CDR3 is TGCAATGCTAGACGGACAGCCGATTACGAGCAGTACCTC. Translation: CNARRTADYEQYL.

This rearrangement joins TRBV11-3 to TRBJ2-3; D gene uncertain. Per the germline V gene, CDR1 is SGHNT and CDR2 is YENEEA. There are 13 residues in the CDR3. The germline V and J ends were trimmed by 5 bases and 3 bases, with 9 bases remaining between them. CDR3 protein: CASSRRRTDTQYF. Here the CDR3 DNA reads TGTGCCAGCAGCCGGCGGAGAACAGATACGCAGTATTTT.

Of note for this clonotype: A much larger clone lies one base from this, so it may be a read error. The chain joins TRBV20-1 to TRBJ1-2, with 7 bases identical to TRBD1. Germline V gene sequence: CDR1 DFQATT, CDR2 SNEGSKA (reference sequence). V was clipped by 1 base and J by 4 bases; unmatched bases: 3. This CDR3 contains 13 residues. This CDR3 is CSARGAGGYGYTF. CDR3 bases: TGCAGTGCTAGAGGGGCAGGGGGCTATGGCTACACCTTC.

The CDR3 reads CATGVGQGSQPQHF. The CDR3 nucleotides read TGTGCCACTGGGGTTGGACAGGGGAGCCAGCCCCAGCATTTT. The gene calls are TRBV24-1 and TRBJ1-5; 9 nucleotides agree with TRBD1. The germline gives CDR1 KGHDR, CDR2 SFDVKD. J lost 7 bases, V lost 10 bases, and 10 bases had no gene match. The CDR3 length is 14 residues.

The chain combines TRBV7-9 with TRBJ1-1; D is possibly TRBD1 (6 bases). CDR1 and CDR2 from the germline V gene are SEHNR and FQNEAQ (reference sequence). V lost 5 bases and J lost 8, with 15 bases in between. The CDR3 loop spans 13 amino acids. The CDR3 is CASSVRWDMEAFF. DNA of the CDR3: TGTGCCAGCAGCGTTAGGTGGGACATGGAAGCTTTCTTT.

The chain joins TRBV6-1 to TRBJ1-5; unclear D gene. The CDR3 extends over 13 amino acids. The germline CDR1 and CDR2 sequences are MNHNS and SASEGT. Trimming cost V 5 bases and J 11 bases, with 16 bases left between them. CDR3 sequence reads: CASSPTLYESQHF. CDR3 coding DNA: TGTGCCAGCAGTCCTACACTTTATGAGTCCCAGCATTTT.

With regard to this clonotype: The junction and the germline gene differ at one end; a read error may be behind it. This rearrangement joins TRBV11-1 to TRBJ2-2; a weak D match, TRBD2 (6 bases). The CDR3 sequence is 16 residues long. Germline CDR1 SGHAT, CDR2 FQDESV (reference sequence). This chain's CDR3 is CARSLGGTTSTGELFF. CDR3 DNA sequence: TGTGCCAGAAGCTTAGGAGGGACCACCAGTACCGGGGAGCTGTTTTTT.

The chain combines TRBV7-9 with TRBJ2-5, with D possibly TRBD2 on 5 matching bases. Germline V gene data show CDR1 as SEHNR and CDR2 as FQNEAQ (reference sequence). V was clipped by 5 bases and J by 4 bases, with 20 bases between them. The CDR3 has 16 residues. In nucleotides, the CDR3 is TGTGCCAGCAGCCTGAGGGTCTACCTCCGCGTAGAGACCCAGTACTTC. Translated, it gives CASSLRVYLRVETQYF.

On this clonotype itself: A much larger clone differs by one base, so this may be a read error. The CDR3 sequence: CSSSSTTSGSTETQYF. The DNA for the CDR3 is TGTTCCAGCAGTTCCACGACTAGCGGGAGTACCGAGACCCAGTACTTC. This chain uses TRBV12-3 or TRBV12-4 with TRBJ2-5, with 12 nucleotides matching TRBD2. The CDR3 has 16 residues.

A remark on this clonotype: A much more abundant neighbour one base away suggests this may be a read error. The V call is TRBV12-3 or TRBV12-4, the J call TRBJ2-2, with no clear D. This CDR3 has 12 amino acids. Here the CDR3 DNA reads TGTGCCAACAGTCCGTCGTCCGGGGAGCTGTTTTTT. Amino acid sequence: CANSPSSGELFF.

The chain links TRBV20-1 to TRBJ2-3; D may be TRBD2 (6 bases). CDR1 is DFQATT and CDR2 is SNEGSKA in the germline V gene (reference sequence). The CDR3 is 15 residues long. V lost 3 bases to trimming and J lost 3 bases, with 16 bases between them. This CDR3 is CSASSVGGSTDTQYF. DNA for the CDR3: TGCAGTGCTAGTTCGGTGGGAGGCAGTACAGATACGCAGTATTTT.

CDR3 amino acids: CASSFWTPWSYEQYF. As DNA, the CDR3 is TGTGCCAGCAGCTTCTGGACTCCTTGGAGCTACGAGCAGTACTTC. The chain employs TRBV7-8 and TRBJ2-7, with D maybe TRBD2 (5 bases). Between the trimmed V and J ends, which lost 3 bases and 3 bases, there was a span of 15 bases. Germline CDR1 and CDR2: SGHVS and FQNEAQ. The CDR3 totals 15 residues.

Concerning this clonotype: A read error may account for a junction end that differs from germline. The V and J genes are TRBV20-1 and TRBJ1-6; TRBD1 is a possible D gene (6 bases). Germline CDR1 is DFQATT and CDR2 is SNEGSKA (reference sequence). The CDR3 spans 19 residues. The CDR3: CSAKAVWDILSSYNSLLHF. The DNA of the CDR3 is TGCAGTGCTAAAGCTGTCTGGGACATCCTGAGCTCCTATAATTCACTCCTCCACTTT.

Points on this clonotype: This is likely a read error, given that the CDR3 carries no conserved phenylalanine or tryptophan at its end. V and J are TRBV6-1 and TRBJ2-3; D is ambiguous. This CDR3 has 13 residues. CDR1 and CDR2 from the germline V gene are MNHNS and SASEGT. V lost 7 bases and J lost 3, with 11 bases in between. The CDR3 reads CASTTSQTDTQYL. The CDR3 bases are TGTGCCAGCACCACGTCACAGACAGATACGCAGTATCTA.

The rearrangement joins TRBV20-1 to TRBJ2-7, with D unresolved. Per germline, CDR1 DFQATT and CDR2 SNEGSKA (reference sequence). Trimming took off 3 bases at V and 6 bases at J, with 15 bases between the two ends. CDR3 size: 13 residues. The CDR3 sequence: CSASLLPDREQYF. CDR3 sequence (DNA): TGCAGTGCTAGTCTCCTCCCCGATCGCGAGCAGTACTTC.